This T cell receptor beta chain comes out of a study of CD8+ T cells in alopecia areata (dated by TCRdb to 2016 to 2018). In the study overall: Treated patients were enrolled in an open-label pilot trial of oral tofacitinib, 5 to 10 mg twice daily, for moderate-to-severe alopecia areata. Tofacitinib was given for 6 to 18 months, followed by 6 months of follow-up off drug to assess delayed response and recurrence. To study T cell clonal expansion in alopecia areata, the researchers applied high-throughput TCRbeta sequencing to both the C3H/HeJ mouse model and human patients. In humans, TCRbeta sequencing was performed on scalp tissue and on sorted CD4+ and CD8+ peripheral blood T cells from healthy controls and from patients with patchy or totalis/universalis alopecia areata. Biopsies were taken from tofacitinib-treated patients at baseline and at 4 and 24 weeks of treatment, and a later scalp biopsy was taken in several of the tofacitinib-treated patients. Scalp clonality was compared among normal scalp (n=4), patchy alopecia areata scalp (n=8), and alopecia totalis/universalis scalp (n=8). RNA came from the PAXgene miRNA kit for fixed scalp, the miRNeasy kit for PBMCs, and the RNeasy kit for mouse skin. Amplification of TCRbeta CDR3 regions was done by immunoSEQ multiplex PCR using 35 Vbeta forward primers and 13 Jbeta reverse primers. Broader findings and caveats from the paper: Shared TCR sequences between patients were less evident than in mice, which may be partly attributable to HLA diversity in the patient population. Scalp TCR repertoire analysis is complicated because resident alphabeta T cells in normal human skin are also sequenced, whereas mouse skin is dominated by gammadelta T cells. Compared with normal scalp, lesional scalp had higher clonality and more expanded CD8+ clones, particularly in alopecia totalis/universalis, a pattern that suggests antigenic drive.

Peripheral blood and lesional scalp punch biopsies were obtained from patients with alopecia areata. PBMCs were isolated by density centrifugation and stained for CD3, CD4 and CD8, and CD4+ and CD8+ T cells were sorted on a FACSAria. Taken from cysteine to phenylalanine, the CDR3 has 13 residues. Only CDR3 DNA remains: 39 bases, in frame from the first base. Relative to germline, V is 6 bases shorter and J is 1 base shorter, with 10 bases between their ends. The germline V gene specifies MNHEY as CDR1 and SVGAGI as CDR2. To note about this clone: It lacks a known antigen. Base-call qualities are not available, and no considerably larger clone is one nucleotide away.

Libraries were prepared through the immunoSEQ multiplex PCR assay. For TCR sequencing, RNA was extracted from every sample and reverse transcribed into cDNA to serve as template. SuperScript III was used for first-strand cDNA synthesis, primed with a 2:1 mix of oligo-dT and random hexamers. Amplification bias was assessed with a synthetic immune receptor repertoire, and residual bias was removed computationally. As for the authors' bioinformatics: After raw reads were preprocessed to remove errors, the CDR3 was defined following IMGT conventions as running from the conserved cysteine to phenylalanine. Clonality was calculated as 1 minus Shannon entropy normalized by log2 of the number of productive unique TCRs. Whether scalp clones were CD4 or CD8 was inferred by matching scalp TCRbeta sequences against CD4 and CD8 repertoires sorted from blood. TCRdb stores this immuneACCESS table with in-frame sequences only. Part of the clones is absent; in the studies checked, under half of the shortfall reflects unresolved V genes, and no reason is known for the rest. V, J and clone size are those of that table, while D and trimming were read from the DNA. Counted in this sample were over 85,000 clones; roughly two fifths of them appeared once. Clones ranked in the top ten supply about 1.5% of the sample.

The sequencing sample was made of CD4+ T cells sorted from blood. The sequence derives from a human donor with alopecia areata. This chain joins TRBV6-5 to TRBJ2-7, with the identity of the D gene unclear. The nucleotides read TGTGCCAGCAGGGAACTATCATCCTACGAGCAGTACTTC. This sequence encodes CASRELSSYEQYF.